The 29 T cell receptor beta chains given below trace back to one sample, sequenced in a study of Graves' ophthalmopathy and Graves' hyperthyroidism. Amplified TCR beta CDR3 regions were obtained using RNA transcripts as template. Second-round multiplex PCR followed a first-round RT-PCR using HTBI primers. Each CDR3 protein is one row after TCRdb ran MiXCR on the multiplex PCR reads. The sample has fewer than 350,000 distinct CDR3 sequences, 17% seen once. The sequenced sample was peripheral blood. The receptors originated from an adult man with Graves' ophthalmopathy.

This clonotype was recorded many times. The chain carries TRBV29-1 and TRBJ2-5, with TRBD2 as a possible D gene (6 bases). Trimming shortened V by 3 bases and J by 1 base, and 9 bases separated the two germline ends. This CDR3 region has 13 residues. Germline lookup yields CDR1 SQVTM and CDR2 ANQGSEA. The CDR3 loop reads CSVDPSAQETQYF. For the CDR3, the DNA is TGCAGCGTTGATCCTAGCGCCCAAGAGACCCAGTACTTC.

This clonotype was observed at least ten times. As DNA, the CDR3 is TGTGCCAGCAGCTTTGGGTACGAGAATTCACCCCTCCACTTT. This gives the protein CASSFGYENSPLHF. The chain combines TRBV7-2 with TRBJ1-6; no definite D call. V was clipped by 3 bases and J by 7 bases, with 10 bases between them. There are 14 residues in the CDR3. Germline CDR1 is SGHTA and CDR2 is FQGNSA.

The gene calls are TRBV28 and TRBJ2-7, with TRBD1 identical over 7 bases. V lost 6 bases to trimming and J lost 2 bases; unmatched junction nucleotides: 10. The CDR3 is 15 residues long. The germline V gene encodes CDR1 MDHEN and CDR2 SYDVKM. The CDR3 loop reads CASSRNRDRPYEQYF. The CDR3 nucleotides are TGTGCCAGCAGCCGCAACCGGGACAGACCCTACGAGCAGTACTTC.

The chain combines TRBV12-3 or TRBV12-4 with TRBJ1-5; D may be TRBD1 (5 bases). Trimming pared 1 base from V and 2 bases from J, leaving 9 bases between. This CDR3 has 15 amino acids. CDR3 region: CASSLGGSRNQPQHF. CDR3 bases: TGTGCCAGCAGTTTAGGGGGGTCTCGCAATCAGCCCCAGCATTTT.

This clonotype has at least ten counts. A single base separates this from a much larger clone, so it may be a read error. This chain connects TRBV11-2 to TRBJ1-1; D not resolved. The CDR3 length is 13 residues. V gave up 1 base and J gave up 2 bases, with 5 bases separating them. The germline gives CDR1 SGHAT, CDR2 FQNNGV. For the CDR3, the DNA is TGTGCCAGCAGCTTAGGGTCAAACACTGAAGCTTTCTTT. Amino acid sequence: CASSLGSNTEAFF. The whole variable domain, remainder taken from reference TRBV11-2 and TRBJ1-1, is EAGVAQSPRYKIIEKRQSVAFWCNPISGHATLYWYQQILGQGPKLLIQFQNNGVVDDSQLPKDRFSAERLKGVDSTLKIQPAKLEDSAVYLCASSLGSNTEAFFGQGTRLTVV.

This clonotype was counted at least ten times. The CDR3 is CASNQRGNEQFF. CDR3 bases: TGTGCCAGTAATCAGCGGGGCAATGAGCAGTTCTTC. The chain is built from TRBV19 and TRBJ2-1; 7 nucleotides line up with TRBD2. Germline lookup yields CDR1 LNHDA and CDR2 SQIVND (reference sequence). The CDR3 runs 12 residues. V lost 7 bases, J lost 6 bases, and 3 bases stayed unmatched. The full variable domain, with the rest looked up from reference TRBV19 and TRBJ2-1, is DGGITQSPKYLFRKEGQNVTLSCEQNLNHDAMYWYRQDPGQGLRLIYYSQIVNDFQKGDIAEGYSVSREKKESFPLTVTSAQKNPTAFYLCASNQRGNEQFFGPGTRLTVL.

This clonotype was counted ten times or more. This rearrangement joins TRBV7-2 to TRBJ2-2; 10 bases fit TRBD2. The CDR3 covers 15 residues. Germline trimming cut 5 bases from V and 2 bases from J; bases unmatched to any gene: 2. The germline V gene has CDR1 SGHTA and CDR2 FQGNSA. The CDR3 spells CASSRTSGNTGELFF. The DNA for the CDR3 is TGTGCCAGCAGCCGGACTAGCGGAAACACCGGGGAGCTGTTTTTT.

The DNA for the CDR3 is TGTGCCAGCAGCTTAAGCGCGGGATACGAGCAGTACTTC. It translates to CASSLSAGYEQYF. The V call is TRBV7-2, the J call TRBJ2-7; maybe TRBD2 (6 bases). The V and J ends lost 2 bases and 4 bases respectively, with 9 bases between them. This CDR3 region has 13 residues. Germline V gene lookup returns CDR1 SGHTA and CDR2 FQGNSA.

This clonotype was seen many times. The chain is built from TRBV29-1 and TRBJ2-5, with D unclear. The V and J ends lost 4 bases and 0 bases respectively, with 9 bases between them. CDR3 size: 13 residues. Germline V gene data show CDR1 as SQVTM and CDR2 as ANQGSEA. In DNA, the CDR3 is TGCAGCGTTGTGGCCGCGAACCAAGAGACCCAGTACTTC. It yields the protein CSVVAANQETQYF.

Many counts were recorded for this clonotype. The gene calls are TRBV7-2 and TRBJ1-1; D ambiguous. Trimming removed 5 bases at V and 5 bases at J, with 18 bases between. Germline-derived CDR1 and CDR2 are SGHTA and FQGNSA. The CDR3 extends over 15 amino acids. The CDR3 here is CASSTRHGRWTEAFF. In DNA, the CDR3 is TGTGCCAGCAGCACCCGACACGGGAGGTGGACTGAAGCTTTCTTT.

In this sample, this clonotype turned up many times. The chain recombines TRBV4-1 with TRBJ2-7, with D possibly matching TRBD1 (6 bases). V gave up 1 base and J gave up 2 bases, with 15 bases separating them. The CDR3 totals 16 residues. The germline CDR1 and CDR2 sequences are MGHRA and YSYEKL. CDR3 loop: CASSQAVTGSTYEQYF. The CDR3 DNA follows: TGCGCCAGCAGCCAAGCCGTGACAGGATCGACCTACGAGCAGTACTTC.

Many counts were recorded for this clonotype. The chain links TRBV10-1 to TRBJ2-5, with 7 positions matching TRBD2. This CDR3 comprises 12 residues. V trimming: 5 bases; J trimming: 8 bases; junction bases outside the gene matches: 5. Germline lookup yields CDR1 WNHNN and CDR2 SYGVQD (reference sequence). The chain's CDR3 is CASSSGIDTQYF. Written as DNA, the CDR3 is TGCGCCAGCAGTAGCGGGATTGATACCCAGTACTTC.

This clonotype has a count of ten or more. The chain carries TRBV30 and TRBJ2-7, with a possible D match to TRBD2 (6 bases). The germline CDR1 and CDR2 sequences are GTSNPN and SVGIG (reference sequence). The CDR3 loop spans 12 amino acids. V dropped 2 bases and J dropped 3 bases, with 8 bases sitting between them. The CDR3 region has the DNA TGTGCCTGGAGTATGGGACTCTACGAGCAGTACTTC. Protein product: CAWSMGLYEQYF.

There are many counts of this clonotype. The CDR3 nucleotides are TGTGCCAGCAGTTACTCGGTCACAGGGAATTCACCCCTCCACTTT. It encodes CASSYSVTGNSPLHF. The V and J genes are TRBV6-5 and TRBJ1-6; D possibly corresponds to TRBD1 (6 bases). This CDR3 contains 15 residues. The germline gives CDR1 MNHEY, CDR2 SVGAGI. V lost 0 bases to trimming and J lost 7 bases, with 10 bases between them.

This clonotype was recorded many times. This chain uses TRBV20-1 with TRBJ1-2; 7 bases align to TRBD1. The CDR3 is 13 residues long. Germline-derived CDR1 and CDR2 are DFQATT and SNEGSKA (reference sequence). With V trimmed by 2 bases and J by 2 bases, 2 bases remained unmatched. CDR3 sequence: CSARSGQNYGYTF. The DNA of the CDR3 is TGCAGTGCTAGATCGGGACAGAACTATGGCTACACCTTC.

This clonotype was detected many times. This chain uses TRBV29-1 with TRBJ1-2; D remains ambiguous. Deletions cut 4 bases from V and 8 bases from J, with 11 bases between. Germline CDR1 is SQVTM and CDR2 is ANQGSEA. The CDR3 length is 11 residues. CDR3 DNA: TGCAGCGTTGTTCCGAGCGAGGGCTACACCTTC. It translates to CSVVPSEGYTF.

This clonotype was seen many times. The chain carries TRBV6-2 or TRBV6-3 and TRBJ1-3; TRBD1 might be the D (5 bases). Germline CDR1 MNHEY, CDR2 SVGEGT. The CDR3 is made up of 15 amino acids. V was shortened by 6 bases and J by 5 bases, with 17 bases between the two germline ends. CDR3 bases: TGTGCCAGCAGAGGGACGAAAGGGTCGCGAAACACCATATATTTT. It yields the protein CASRGTKGSRNTIYF.

With regard to this clonotype: Germline is not matched at one junction end, which may reflect a read error. The rearrangement uses TRBV20-1 and TRBJ2-7, with 7 bases that match TRBD1. Germline CDR1 and CDR2: DFQATT and SNEGSKA (reference sequence). This CDR3 has 12 residues. CDR3 sequence (DNA): TGCAGTGCTATCCAAGACAGGGTAGAGCAGTCCTTC. This translates into CSAIQDRVEQSF.

The rearrangement joins TRBV6-5 to TRBJ2-7, with 7 bases identical to TRBD1. V gave up 3 bases and J gave up 2 bases; unmatched junction bases: 7. The CDR3 spans 15 residues. The germline V gene has CDR1 MNHEY and CDR2 SVGAGI. CDR3 DNA sequence: TGTGCCAGCAGTTATGGCAGGGGGTCAACCTACGAGCAGTACTTC. Protein product: CASSYGRGSTYEQYF.

This clonotype was counted at least ten times. This chain connects TRBV2 to TRBJ2-2; TRBD2 aligns across 12 bases. After removal of 5 bases from V and 7 bases from J, the junction contained 5 bases not matched to a gene. The CDR3 has 15 residues. The germline V gene encodes CDR1 SNHLY and CDR2 FYNNEI. The CDR3 region has the DNA TGTGCCAGCAGTCCGACTAGCGGGAGAGGCGGGGAGCTGTTTTTT. Its translation is CASSPTSGRGGELFF.

This clonotype came up many times. The chain couples TRBV11-2 to TRBJ2-5, with 10 nucleotides matching TRBD1. CDR1 and CDR2 from the germline V gene are SGHAT and FQNNGV. V dropped 3 bases and J dropped 3; count of bases not matched to a gene: 10. CDR3 size: 17 residues. The CDR3 loop is CASSFTRTGGGKETQYF. The CDR3 bases are TGTGCCAGCAGCTTTACTCGGACAGGGGGAGGGAAAGAGACCCAGTACTTC.

This clonotype was counted many times. The V and J genes are TRBV27 and TRBJ1-6; no definite D call. V was cut by 3 bases and J by 5 bases, with 8 bases left in between. Germline values: CDR1 MNHEY, CDR2 SMNVEV (reference sequence). This CDR3 has 14 amino acids. CDR3 residues: CASSFGRNNSPLHF. Written as DNA, the CDR3 is TGTGCCAGCAGTTTCGGACGGAATAATTCACCCCTCCACTTT.

This clonotype was observed at least ten times. The chain is built from TRBV18 and TRBJ1-1, with D possibly being TRBD1 (6 bases). This CDR3 region has 13 residues. V lost 2 bases and J 3 bases, leaving 7 bases between the germline ends. Germline assignment: CDR1 KGHSH and CDR2 LQKENI. CDR3 region: CASSPNRDTEAFF. CDR3 sequence (DNA): TGTGCCAGCTCACCAAACAGGGACACTGAAGCTTTCTTT. The complete variable domain, with remaining parts taken from reference TRBV18 and TRBJ1-1, reads NAGVMQNPRHLVRRRGQEARLRCSPMKGHSHVYWYRQLPEEGLKFMVYLQKENIIDESGMPKERFSAEFPKEGPSILRIQQVVRGDSAAYFCASSPNRDTEAFFGQGTRLTVV.

This clonotype was observed many times. The V and J genes are TRBV27 and TRBJ1-2, with no clear D. The CDR3 covers 13 residues. V shed 5 bases and J shed 2 bases, with 9 bases lying between them. Germline lookup yields CDR1 MNHEY and CDR2 SMNVEV (reference sequence). The CDR3 reads CASSTGINYGYTF. The CDR3 DNA follows: TGTGCCAGCAGTACGGGGATAAACTATGGCTACACCTTC.

This clonotype was picked up many times. The V gene is TRBV19, the J gene TRBJ1-5; 10 bases agree with TRBD1. Germline values: CDR1 LNHDA, CDR2 SQIVND (reference sequence). The CDR3 contains 16 residues. V lost 9 bases to trimming and J lost 4 bases; unmatched junction nucleotides: 12. The CDR3 region has the DNA TGTGCCAGCCAAAACTCCGGGACAGGGGCAAATCAGCCCCAGCATTTT. It codes for CASQNSGTGANQPQHF. Full variable domain (outside the CDR3, taken from reference TRBV19 and TRBJ1-5): DGGITQSPKYLFRKEGQNVTLSCEQNLNHDAMYWYRQDPGQGLRLIYYSQIVNDFQKGDIAEGYSVSREKKESFPLTVTSAQKNPTAFYLCASQNSGTGANQPQHFGDGTRLSIL.

Many counts were recorded for this clonotype. The chain couples TRBV27 to TRBJ1-1; TRBD1 is a possible D gene (5 bases). The CDR3 loop spans 13 amino acids. With 1 base removed from V and 8 bases from J, the gap between germline ends came to 11 bases. CDR1 and CDR2 (germline): MNHEY, SMNVEV (reference sequence). CDR3 in amino acids: CASSLFLGQEAFF. CDR3 DNA sequence: TGTGCCAGCAGTTTATTTCTGGGGCAAGAAGCTTTCTTT.

This clonotype was recorded at least ten times. The gene calls are TRBV6-2 or TRBV6-3 and TRBJ2-1, with 10 bases that match TRBD2. Unmatched junction bases numbered 8, after V lost 5 bases and J lost 4 bases. CDR3 size: 16 residues. CDR1 is MNHEY, CDR2 SVGEGT, per germline. CDR3: CASSLYSGGLYNEQFF. The CDR3 DNA sequence: TGTGCCAGCAGTCTCTATAGCGGGGGGTTATACAATGAGCAGTTCTTC.

This clonotype appeared many times. This chain joins TRBV15 and TRBJ2-6; TRBD1 is a possible D gene (5 bases). V was trimmed by 3 bases and J by 0 bases, leaving 12 bases between them. In germline, CDR1 is LNHNV, CDR2 YYDKDF (reference sequence). This CDR3 is 17 amino acids long. In nucleotides, the CDR3 is TGTGCCACCAGCAGCGTATTACAGGTCTCTGGGGCCAACGTCCTGACTTTC. Translated: CATSSVLQVSGANVLTF.

This clonotype showed up many times. A clone one base away is much larger, so this may be a read error. The CDR3 spells CVSSPQSRDTEAFF. CDR3 sequence (DNA): TGTGTCAGCAGCCCACAAAGCAGGGACACTGAAGCTTTCTTT. The chain links TRBV7-2 to TRBJ1-1; weak D call: TRBD1 (5 bases). The CDR3 totals 14 residues. Germline V gene data show CDR1 as SGHTA and CDR2 as FQGNSA.